A selection of T cell receptor beta chains follows, all from one sample in a study of T cell responses to AZD1222 COVID-19 vaccine. TCRdb's copy holds only in-frame clones and misses some; the assay was immunoSEQ multiplex PCR. The profile shows about 120,000 clones, roughly 90% of them singletons. The input for sequencing was peripheral blood, taken 28 days after the second AZD1222 dose. These receptors were collected from an adult who received the AZD1222 COVID-19 vaccine. Each CDR3 is given with its conserved first and last residue. A D gene is named only where the DNA matches it firmly. Rows may omit the clone size; those that give it use once, few, many or a size class.

clone_size	v_call	cdr3_length	d_call	j_call	cdr3_nt	cdr3_aa
once	TRBV19	15	TRBD1	TRBJ1-1	TGTGCCAGTAGTACTAGGGACAGGGTGAACACTGAAGCTTTCTTT	CASSTRDRVNTEAFF
-	TRBV19	15	-	TRBJ2-7	TGTGCCAGTAGTAGCCGGGACCCGTACTCCTACGAGCAGTACTTC	CASSSRDPYSYEQYF
-	TRBV2	15	-	TRBJ1-1	TGTGCCAGCAGTGAAAGCGGGGATATCAACACTGAAGCTTTCTTT	CASSESGDINTEAFF
-	TRBV19	15	TRBD1	TRBJ2-1	TGTGCCAGTAGTAGGACAGGGGGCTTCTACAATGAGCAGTTCTTC	CASSRTGGFYNEQFF
-	TRBV7-2	18	-	TRBJ1-6	TGTGCCAGCAGCTTAGAATCTCCGTCGGTGGGTAATAGTTCACCCCTCCACTTT	CASSLESPSVGNSSPLHF
-	TRBV4-1	16	-	TRBJ2-3	TGCGCCAGCAGCGTCCGGGACAAAATATACACAGATACGCAGTATTTT	CASSVRDKIYTDTQYF
-	TRBV5-1	14	-	TRBJ1-1	TGCGCCAGCAGCCAAGGGATAAGGAACACTGAAGCTTTCTTT	CASSQGIRNTEAFF
-	TRBV6-5	14	TRBD1	TRBJ1-5	TGTGCCAGCAGTTACGCCCACAGGGGGCAGCCCCAGCATTTT	CASSYAHRGQPQHF
-	TRBV5-8	12	-	TRBJ2-1	TGTGCCAGCAGCTTGATGGGCAATGAGCAGTTCTTC	CASSLMGNEQFF
-	TRBV5-1	19	TRBD1	TRBJ1-2	TGCGCCAGCAGCTTGGGGTATGGACAGGGATATAGGTTGAACTATGGCTACACCTTC	CASSLGYGQGYRLNYGYTF
-	TRBV19	15	TRBD2	TRBJ2-7	TGTGCCAGTAGTACCTTCAGGACTAGCTCCTACGAGCAGTACTTC	CASSTFRTSSYEQYF
few	TRBV6-4	12	-	TRBJ2-3	TGTGCCACTCGACAGGGCACAGATACGCAGTATTTT	CATRQGTDTQYF
-	TRBV27	14	-	TRBJ1-2	TGTGCCAGCAGTTCCCCGGGTTTGGGAGTCGGCTACACCTTC	CASSSPGLGVGYTF
-	TRBV28	16	-	TRBJ1-6	TGTGCCAGCAGTTCCACTCAGGGTATTAGTAATTCACCCCTCCACTTT	CASSSTQGISNSPLHF
-	TRBV18	15	-	TRBJ1-1	TGTGCCAGCTCACCGGGACGCTTCCCGGGGACTGAAGCTTTCTTT	CASSPGRFPGTEAFF
-	TRBV3-1/TRBV3-2	17	TRBD2	TRBJ2-3	TGTGCCAGCAGCCCCGGGGGGAGTATATACAGTGGGGATACGCAGTATTTT	CASSPGGSIYSGDTQYF
few	TRBV5-1	15	TRBD2	TRBJ2-2	TGCGCCAGCAGCTTCTCCCTAGCGGGAGCCGGGGAGCTGTTTTTT	CASSFSLAGAGELFF
few	TRBV4-2	16	-	TRBJ1-1	TGTGCCAGCAGCCAAGTCACAGGTAGGCGGCAGACTGAAGCTTTCTTT	CASSQVTGRRQTEAFF
-	TRBV9	15	TRBD2	TRBJ2-7	TGTGCCAGCAGCGTAGGGGGGGGTACCTCCTACGAGCAGTACTTC	CASSVGGGTSYEQYF
-	TRBV4-1	18	-	TRBJ1-5	TGCGCCAGCAGCCAAGACCCCCGTACGCCGGGAGCAAATCAGCCCCAGCATTTT	CASSQDPRTPGANQPQHF
once	TRBV2	14	TRBD1	TRBJ1-5	TGTGCCAGCAGTCGACAGGGCAGCAATCAGCCCCAGCATTTT	CASSRQGSNQPQHF
-	TRBV12-3/TRBV12-4	12	-	TRBJ1-2	TGTGCCAGCAGTTCCCAGCGTGGAGGCTACACCTTC	CASSSQRGGYTF
-	TRBV2	15	TRBD1	TRBJ2-5	TGTGCCAGCAATTTACAGGGGGCGCCCAGGGAGACCCAGTACTTC	CASNLQGAPRETQYF
-	TRBV5-6	16	-	TRBJ2-2	TGTGCCAGCAGCCTGCGTAGCACGGGGAACACCGGGGAGCTGTTTTTT	CASSLRSTGNTGELFF
-	TRBV11-2	16	TRBD1	TRBJ2-2	TGTGCCAGCAGCACTTTCGGGACAGGGGATGCCGGGGAGCTGTTTTTT	CASSTFGTGDAGELFF
-	TRBV27	15	TRBD1	TRBJ1-1	TGTGCCAGCAGTCAGTCCAGGGGGGCTCGGACTGAAGCTTTCTTT	CASSQSRGARTEAFF
-	TRBV11-2	16	-	TRBJ1-3	TGTGCCAGCAGCTTACAGCTTGCTAACTCTGGAAACACCATATATTTT	CASSLQLANSGNTIYF
-	TRBV5-6	14	-	TRBJ1-1	TGTGCCAGCTTCCTGGGGGCCAGTACAACTGAAGCTTTCTTT	CASFLGASTTEAFF
-	TRBV28	16	TRBD2	TRBJ2-3	TGTGCCAGCAGTTCCCTACATACTAGCGGGAGGGCTCCGCAGTATTTT	CASSSLHTSGRAPQYF
-	TRBV11-3	14	-	TRBJ2-7	TGTGCCAGCAGCTTGCCAGGGGGGATTGGGGAGCAGTACTTC	CASSLPGGIGEQYF
-	TRBV5-1	15	-	TRBJ2-3	TGCGCCAGCAGCTCTATGGGCGCGGGCACAGATACGCAGTATTTT	CASSSMGAGTDTQYF
-	TRBV5-3	18	TRBD1	TRBJ1-1	TGTGCCAGAAGCTCTTTGTCGAGGGACAGAGAATTGAACACTGAAGCTTTCTTT	CARSSLSRDRELNTEAFF
-	TRBV7-9	16	-	TRBJ1-5	TGTGCCAGCAGCTCAGACGCAGGGGTCCCCAATCAGCCCCAGCATTTT	CASSSDAGVPNQPQHF
few	TRBV6-5	14	-	TRBJ2-7	TGTGCCAGCAGGCCGGGACTCTTCTCCTACGAGCAGTACTTC	CASRPGLFSYEQYF
once	TRBV18	15	TRBD2	TRBJ2-1	TGTGCCAGCTCATCGCTAGCGGGAGTGGGCAATGAGCAGTTCTTC	CASSSLAGVGNEQFF
-	TRBV4-1	14	-	TRBJ1-2	TGCGCCAGCAGTGCGTCAGGCCTTATGGATGGCTACACCTTC	CASSASGLMDGYTF
once	TRBV19	13	-	TRBJ1-2	TGTGCCAGTAGTATAGGAGCCGGGACTGAATCGACCTTC	CASSIGAGTESTF